This record looks at one T cell receptor (beta chain) sequence and its context. This entry comes from a study of blood T cell repertoires in COVID-19. Study details: Spain, Italy and the United States supplied samples that represented acute and convalescent COVID-19. T cells, B-cell-depleted T cells, or PBMCs provided the cDNA or gDNA that served as material.

The CDR3 is made up of 16 amino acids. V was clipped by 1 base and J by 4 bases, with 13 bases between them. Germline CDR1 is SGHNT and CDR2 is YENEEA. Sequencing was performed with immunoSEQ multiplex PCR; in TCRdb, only in-frame clones are kept and a portion is missing. Of over 30,000 clones in the sample, around 90% are singletons; the top ten hold about an eighth. The V and J genes are TRBV11-3 and TRBJ2-2, with TRBD1 as a possible D gene (7 bases). The clonotype originates from a man between 65 and 85 years old with acute or convalescent COVID-19. The sample consisted of peripheral blood. The CDR3 DNA reads as TGTGCCAGCAGCTTAGGGAGGGGGCGAGGCACCGGGGAGCTGTTTTTT. This translates into CASSLGRGRGTGELFF.